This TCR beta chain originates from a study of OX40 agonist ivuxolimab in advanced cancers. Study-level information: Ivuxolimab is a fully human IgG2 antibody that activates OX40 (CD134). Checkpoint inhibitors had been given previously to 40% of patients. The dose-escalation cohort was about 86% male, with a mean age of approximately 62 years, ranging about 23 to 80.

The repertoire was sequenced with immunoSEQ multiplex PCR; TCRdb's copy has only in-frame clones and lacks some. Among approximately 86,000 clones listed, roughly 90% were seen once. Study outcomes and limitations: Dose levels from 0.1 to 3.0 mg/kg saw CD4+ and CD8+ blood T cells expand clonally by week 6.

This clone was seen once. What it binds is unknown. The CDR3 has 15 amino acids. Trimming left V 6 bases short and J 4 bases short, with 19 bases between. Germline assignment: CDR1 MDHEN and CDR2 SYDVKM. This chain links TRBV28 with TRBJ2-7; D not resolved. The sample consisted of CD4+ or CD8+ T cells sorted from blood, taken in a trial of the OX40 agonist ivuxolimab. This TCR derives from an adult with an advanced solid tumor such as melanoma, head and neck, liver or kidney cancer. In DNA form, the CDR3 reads TGTGCCAGCAGGCCGACCCGAACGGGCTCATACGAGCAGTACTTC. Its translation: CASRPTRTGSYEQYF.